This T cell receptor (beta chain) came from a study of T cell responses to AZD1222 COVID-19 vaccine. This CDR3 is built from 16 residues. V lost 0 bases, J lost 7 bases, and 19 bases lay in between. Germline V CDR1 and CDR2: SGHRS, YFSETQ. Using immunoSEQ multiplex PCR, the repertoire was profiled, and TCRdb retains in-frame clones only, with some absent. This table has 110,000 or so clones, 75% to 90% appearing once. The chain recombines TRBV5-1 with TRBJ1-1; D not certain. The receptor was derived from an adult in good health. This sample comprised peripheral blood, obtained on day 0 of AZD1222 vaccination. The CDR3 sequence is CASSLGFVGSDNEAFF. CDR3 sequence (DNA): TGCGCCAGCAGCTTGGGCTTTGTTGGGTCCGATAATGAAGCTTTCTTT.